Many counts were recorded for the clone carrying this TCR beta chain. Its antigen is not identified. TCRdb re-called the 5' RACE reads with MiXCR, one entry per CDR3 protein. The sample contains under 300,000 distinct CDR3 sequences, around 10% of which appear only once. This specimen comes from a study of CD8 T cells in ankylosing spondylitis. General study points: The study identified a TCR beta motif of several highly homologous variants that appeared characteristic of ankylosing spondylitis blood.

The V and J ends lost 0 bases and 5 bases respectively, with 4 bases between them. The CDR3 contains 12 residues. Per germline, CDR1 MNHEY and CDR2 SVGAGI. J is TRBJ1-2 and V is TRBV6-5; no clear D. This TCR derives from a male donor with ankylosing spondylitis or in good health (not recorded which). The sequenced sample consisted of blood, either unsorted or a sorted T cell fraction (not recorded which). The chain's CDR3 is CASSYSGYGYTF. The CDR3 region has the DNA TGTGCCAGCAGTTACTCGGGGTATGGCTACACCTTC.